The clone carrying this T cell receptor (beta chain) is medium-sized within its sample. The antigen is undetermined. This sample is part of a study of metastatic and nonmetastatic thyroid tumors. V dropped 6 bases and J dropped 5; count of bases not matched to a gene: 7. Germline assignment: CDR1 LGHDT and CDR2 YNNKEL (reference sequence). This CDR3 is built from 15 residues. The study's findings and limits: Benign nodules were reported to have significantly lower TCR beta diversity than malignant thyroid tumors, in blood and tumor.

The entire patient cohort was treatment-naive prior to thyroid surgery. Using MiXCR, TCRdb re-called clones from the PCR reads. The data show about 5,000 clones, approximately 35% seen once. Sequencing input: tumor tissue. The clonotype comes from a male donor with papillary thyroid cancer or a benign thyroid nodule (not recorded which). Some clones in this sample may be carry-over from other donors' samples. The chain uses TRBV3-1 and TRBJ2-5; 12 bases are a match to TRBD1. Here the CDR3 reads CASSYGTGGYETQYF. In nucleotides, the CDR3 is TGTGCCAGCAGTTATGGGACAGGGGGCTACGAGACCCAGTACTTC.